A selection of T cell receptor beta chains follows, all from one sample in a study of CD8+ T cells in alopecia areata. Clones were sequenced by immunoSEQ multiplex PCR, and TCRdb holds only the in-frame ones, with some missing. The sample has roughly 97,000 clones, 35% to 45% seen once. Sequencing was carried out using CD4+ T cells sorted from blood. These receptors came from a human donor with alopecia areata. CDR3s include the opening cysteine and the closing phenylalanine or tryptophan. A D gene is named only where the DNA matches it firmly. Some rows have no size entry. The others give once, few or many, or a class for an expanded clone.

CAIRDRGPGEAFF	TGTGCCATCAGAGACAGGGGGCCGGGTGAAGCTTTCTTT	TRBD1	TRBV10-3	few	TRBJ1-1
CASSYYGTGMETQYF	TGTGCCAGCAGTTACTATGGGACCGGGATGGAGACCCAGTACTTC	.	TRBV6-5	.	TRBJ2-5
CASSPRTGGLNSPLHF	TGTGCCAGCAGTCCGAGGACAGGGGGCTTAAATTCACCCCTCCACTTT	TRBD1	TRBV27	few	TRBJ1-6
CASTPLNEQFF	TGTGCCAGCACCCCACTAAATGAGCAGTTCTTC	.	TRBV7-2	once	TRBJ2-1
CASSNRGRDQPQHF	TGTGCCAGCAGTAACAGGGGCAGGGATCAGCCCCAGCATTTT	TRBD1	TRBV2	few	TRBJ1-5
CASSLSRQRTDTQYF	TGTGCCAGCAGTTTATCGCGCCAGCGAACAGATACGCAGTATTTT	.	TRBV27	once	TRBJ2-3
CSVQSGGYNEQFF	TGCAGCGTACAAAGTGGGGGTTATAATGAGCAGTTCTTC	.	TRBV29-1	.	TRBJ2-1
CASSNTRTGDGYTF	TGCGCCAGCAGCAACACTAGGACAGGGGATGGCTACACCTTC	TRBD1	TRBV5-1	.	TRBJ1-2
CASRQSSGANVLTF	TGTGCCAGCAGGCAAAGCTCTGGGGCCAACGTCCTGACTTTC	.	TRBV28	.	TRBJ2-6
CASTGASGTIEQFF	TGCGCCAGCACTGGGGCTAGCGGGACTATTGAGCAGTTCTTC	TRBD2	TRBV5-1	.	TRBJ2-1
CASSFVTSGRAMTYNEQFF	TGTGCCAGCAGCTTTGTGACTAGCGGGAGGGCCATGACTTATAATGAGCAGTTCTTC	TRBD2	TRBV5-6	.	TRBJ2-1
CTSSRQPGHRTDTQYF	TGCACCAGCAGCCGACAACCGGGACATCGCACAGATACGCAGTATTTT	.	TRBV1	once	TRBJ2-3
CASSLGENTQYF	TGCGCCAGCAGCTTGGGCGAGAATACGCAGTATTTT	.	TRBV5-1	.	TRBJ2-3
CAWSNLAGSGRGYF	TGTGCCTGGAGTAACCTGGCCGGGAGCGGGAGGGGTTACTTC	TRBD2	TRBV30	once	TRBJ2-4
CAWSVMRDTQYF	TGTGCCTGGAGTGTAATGAGGGACACGCAGTATTTT	.	TRBV30	.	TRBJ2-3
CASIPTVTLGEQYF	TGCGCCAGCATCCCGACAGTCACCCTAGGAGAGCAGTACTTC	.	TRBV23-1	few	TRBJ2-7
CASRPSGIAKNIQYF	TGTGCCAGTAGACCAAGCGGGATAGCCAAAAACATTCAGTACTTC	TRBD2	TRBV19	.	TRBJ2-4
CASSSSGTGTETQYF	TGTGCCAGCAGTTCTTCCGGGACAGGGACGGAGACCCAGTACTTC	TRBD1	TRBV28	.	TRBJ2-5
CASSQDFQGAIYEQYF	TGCGCCAGCAGCCAAGATTTTCAGGGGGCGATCTACGAGCAGTACTTC	TRBD1	TRBV4-1	many	TRBJ2-7
CASSPPAVVGLFF	TGCGCCAGCAGCCCTCCGGCTGTAGTCGGTCTGTTCTTC	.	TRBV5-1	.	TRBJ2-1
CSVFGQGGTEAFF	TGCAGCGTGTTTGGGCAGGGAGGGACTGAAGCTTTCTTT	.	TRBV29-1	.	TRBJ1-1
CASSLDNVRGSEAFF	TGTGCCAGCAGCTTAGATAATGTGAGGGGCTCTGAAGCTTTCTTT	.	TRBV7-2	few	TRBJ1-1
CASSPTGYEQYF	TGTGCCAGCAGCCCCACAGGCTACGAGCAGTACTTC	.	TRBV7-9	few	TRBJ2-7